The following is a T cell receptor beta chain sequence with its context. CD8+ and CD4+ T cells from blood underwent TCR beta sequencing, which was carried out in a high-throughput format. The multiple sclerosis controls were treatment-naive patients with relapsing-remitting disease that was stable or active. The CD8+ and CD4+ T cells were isolated magnetically using a negative isolation approach, whereas the TEMRA cells were enriched by FACS. These data belong to a study of CD8 T cells in Susac syndrome. Random hexamers were used to reverse transcribe the RNA input (roughly 0.5 to 1 ug). Multiplex immunoSEQ PCR targeted 54 Vbeta and 13 Jbeta TCR beta segments. TCRdb re-analysed the immunoSEQ multiplex PCR reads in MiXCR, keeping a single row per CDR3 protein. The repertoire consists of around 280,000 distinct CDR3 sequences, with about 90% occurring once and the leading ten covering over 0.05%. The CDR3 totals 14 residues. V was cut by 7 bases and J by 0 bases, with 11 bases left in between.

The sequenced sample was CD4+ T cells from PBMCs. The receptor's source is a human donor with multiple sclerosis. V gene TRBV12-3 or TRBV12-4 combines with J gene TRBJ2-3; D is ambiguous. Written as DNA, the CDR3 is TGTGCCAGCACCTTCGGTATTAGCACAGATACGCAGTATTTT. Translating it yields CASTFGISTDTQYF.